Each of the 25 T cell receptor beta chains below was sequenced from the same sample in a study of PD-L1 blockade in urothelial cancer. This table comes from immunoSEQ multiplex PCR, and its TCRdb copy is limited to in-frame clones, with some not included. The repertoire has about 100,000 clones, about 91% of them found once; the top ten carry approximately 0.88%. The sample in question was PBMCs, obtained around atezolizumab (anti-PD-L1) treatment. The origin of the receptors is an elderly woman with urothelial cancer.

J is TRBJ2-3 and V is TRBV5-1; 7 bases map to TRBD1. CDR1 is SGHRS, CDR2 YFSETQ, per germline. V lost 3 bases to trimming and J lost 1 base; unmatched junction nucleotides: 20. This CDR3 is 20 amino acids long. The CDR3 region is CASSWSGGRGIIDGTDTQYF. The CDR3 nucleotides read TGCGCCAGCAGCTGGTCAGGGGGTCGCGGTATTATTGATGGCACAGATACGCAGTATTTT.

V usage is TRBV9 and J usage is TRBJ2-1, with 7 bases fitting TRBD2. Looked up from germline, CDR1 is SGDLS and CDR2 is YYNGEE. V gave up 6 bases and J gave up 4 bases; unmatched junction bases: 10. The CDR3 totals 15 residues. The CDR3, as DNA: TGTGCCAGCAACCCAGGCGGGAGATGGTACAATGAGCAGTTCTTC. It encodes CASNPGGRWYNEQFF.

CDR3: CASSRQGPNTEAFF. The CDR3 DNA reads TGTGCCAGCAGCCGACAGGGCCCGAACACTGAAGCTTTCTTT. V and J are TRBV6-5 and TRBJ1-1; the match to TRBD1 covers 7 bases. The trim removed 6 bases at V and 1 base at J, leaving 5 bases unmatched. The CDR3 has 14 amino acids. Germline CDR1 reads MNHEY; CDR2 reads SVGAGI.

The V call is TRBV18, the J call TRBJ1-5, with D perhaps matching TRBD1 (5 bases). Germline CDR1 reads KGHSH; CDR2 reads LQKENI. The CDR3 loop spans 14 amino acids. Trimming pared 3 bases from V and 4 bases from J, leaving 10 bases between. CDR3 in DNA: TGTGCCAGCTCACCCTTGCAGGGTAATCAGCCCCAGCATTTT. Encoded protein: CASSPLQGNQPQHF.

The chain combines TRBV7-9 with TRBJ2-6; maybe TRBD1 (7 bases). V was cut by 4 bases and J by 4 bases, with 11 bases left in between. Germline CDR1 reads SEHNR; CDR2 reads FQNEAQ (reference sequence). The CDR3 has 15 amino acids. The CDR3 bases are TGTGCCAGCAGCTCGGAGGGGGCGGGGGCCAACGTCCTGACTTTC. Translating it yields CASSSEGAGANVLTF.

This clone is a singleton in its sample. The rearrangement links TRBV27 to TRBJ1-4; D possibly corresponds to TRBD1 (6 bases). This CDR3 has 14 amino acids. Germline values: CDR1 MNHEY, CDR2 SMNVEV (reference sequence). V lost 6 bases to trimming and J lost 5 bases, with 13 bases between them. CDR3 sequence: CASRGITGNEKLFF. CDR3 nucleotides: TGTGCCAGCAGGGGGATCACAGGGAATGAAAAACTGTTTTTT.

CDR3: CASSQDPQRDQETQYF. CDR3 bases: TGCGCCAGCAGCCAAGATCCCCAGCGGGACCAAGAGACCCAGTACTTC. The chain joins TRBV4-1 to TRBJ2-5, with D possibly matching TRBD2 (6 bases). CDR1 and CDR2 from the germline V gene are MGHRA and YSYEKL. This CDR3 comprises 16 residues. Trimming left V 0 bases short and J 0 bases short, with 11 bases between.

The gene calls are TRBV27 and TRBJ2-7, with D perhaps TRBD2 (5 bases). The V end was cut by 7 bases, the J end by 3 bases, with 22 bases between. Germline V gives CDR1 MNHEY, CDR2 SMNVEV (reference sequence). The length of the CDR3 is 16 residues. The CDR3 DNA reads TGTGCCAGCACCCAGGACGGAGGACTCTCCTTCTACGAGCAGTACTTC. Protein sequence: CASTQDGGLSFYEQYF.

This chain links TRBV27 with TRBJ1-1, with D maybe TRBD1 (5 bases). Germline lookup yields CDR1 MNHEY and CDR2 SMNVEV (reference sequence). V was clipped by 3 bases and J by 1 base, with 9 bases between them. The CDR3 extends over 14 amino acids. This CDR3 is CASSFVTGNTEAFF. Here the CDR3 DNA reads TGTGCCAGCAGTTTCGTAACAGGGAACACTGAAGCTTTCTTT.

CDR3 sequence (DNA): TGTGCCAGCAGCGGGGGGGGAGATACGCAGTATTTT. Translation gives CASSGGGDTQYF. The rearrangement joins TRBV27 to TRBJ2-3, with 8 bases identical to TRBD2. Germline lookup yields CDR1 MNHEY and CDR2 SMNVEV (reference sequence). The CDR3 contains 12 residues. Germline trimming cut 6 bases from V and 5 bases from J; bases unmatched to any gene: 1.

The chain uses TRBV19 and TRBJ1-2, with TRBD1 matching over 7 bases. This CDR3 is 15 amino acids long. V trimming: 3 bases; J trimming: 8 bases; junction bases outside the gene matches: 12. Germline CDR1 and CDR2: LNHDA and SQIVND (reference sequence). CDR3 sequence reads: CASSMMTGQTRGYTF. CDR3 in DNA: TGTGCCAGTAGTATGATGACGGGACAGACCCGAGGCTACACCTTC.

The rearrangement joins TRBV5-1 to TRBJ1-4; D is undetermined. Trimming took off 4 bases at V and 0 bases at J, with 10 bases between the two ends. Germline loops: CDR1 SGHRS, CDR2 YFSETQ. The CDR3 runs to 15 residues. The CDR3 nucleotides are TGCGCCAGCAGCGCGGGCCTCACAACTAATGAAAAACTGTTTTTT. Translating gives CASSAGLTTNEKLFF.

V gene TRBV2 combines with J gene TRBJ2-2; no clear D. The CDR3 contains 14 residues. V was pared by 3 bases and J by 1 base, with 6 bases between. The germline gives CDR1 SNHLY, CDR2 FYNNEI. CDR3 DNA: TGTGCCAGCAGTGAGAACAGGAACACCGGGGAGCTGTTTTTT. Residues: CASSENRNTGELFF.

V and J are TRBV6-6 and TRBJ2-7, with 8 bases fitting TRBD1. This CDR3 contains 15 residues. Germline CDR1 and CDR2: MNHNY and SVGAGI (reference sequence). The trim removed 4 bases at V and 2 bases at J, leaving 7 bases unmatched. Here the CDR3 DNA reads TGTGCCAGCAGTTCTACAGGGGGGAAAGCCTACGAGCAGTACTTC. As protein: CASSSTGGKAYEQYF.

CDR3 region: CASSLGRREGRDEQFF. DNA of the CDR3: TGCGCCAGCAGCTTGGGGAGGCGGGAGGGCCGGGATGAGCAGTTCTTC. V is TRBV5-1 and J is TRBJ2-1, with 9 positions matching TRBD2. V lost 0 bases, J lost 8 bases, and 9 bases stayed unmatched. Germline lookup yields CDR1 SGHRS and CDR2 YFSETQ. This CDR3 is built from 16 residues.

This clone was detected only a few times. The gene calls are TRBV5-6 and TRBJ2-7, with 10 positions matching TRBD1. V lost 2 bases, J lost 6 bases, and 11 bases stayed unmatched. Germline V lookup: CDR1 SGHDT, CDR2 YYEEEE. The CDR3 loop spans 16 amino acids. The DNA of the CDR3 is TGTGCCAGCAGCTTAAAATGGGACAGGGGCACCTCCGAGCAGTACTTC. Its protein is CASSLKWDRGTSEQYF. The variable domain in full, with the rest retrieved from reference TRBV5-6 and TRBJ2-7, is DAGVTQSPTHLIKTRGQQVTLRCSPKSGHDTVSWYQQALGQGPQFIFQYYEEEERQRGNFPDRFSGHQFPNYSSELNVNALLLGDSALYLCASSLKWDRGTSEQYFGPGTRLTVT.

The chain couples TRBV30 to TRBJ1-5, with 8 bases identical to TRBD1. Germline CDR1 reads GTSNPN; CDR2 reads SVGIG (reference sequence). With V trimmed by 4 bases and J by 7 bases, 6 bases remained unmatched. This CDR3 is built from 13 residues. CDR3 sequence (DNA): TGTGCCTGGACGGACAGGGAGGTGCAGCCCCAGCATTTT. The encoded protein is CAWTDREVQPQHF.

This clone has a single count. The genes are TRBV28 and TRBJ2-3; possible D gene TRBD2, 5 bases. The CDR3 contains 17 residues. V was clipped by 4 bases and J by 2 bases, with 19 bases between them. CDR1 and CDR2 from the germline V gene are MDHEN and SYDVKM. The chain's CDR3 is CASSSQQRAGDTDTQYF. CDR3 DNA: TGTGCCAGCAGTTCCCAACAGAGGGCAGGAGACACAGATACGCAGTATTTT.

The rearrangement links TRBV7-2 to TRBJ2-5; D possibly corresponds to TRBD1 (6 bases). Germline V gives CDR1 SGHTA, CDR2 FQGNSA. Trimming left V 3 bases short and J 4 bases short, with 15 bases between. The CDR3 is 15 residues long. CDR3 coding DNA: TGTGCCAGCAGCTTGTACAGGGTCTCAAGAGAGACCCAGTACTTC. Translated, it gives CASSLYRVSRETQYF.

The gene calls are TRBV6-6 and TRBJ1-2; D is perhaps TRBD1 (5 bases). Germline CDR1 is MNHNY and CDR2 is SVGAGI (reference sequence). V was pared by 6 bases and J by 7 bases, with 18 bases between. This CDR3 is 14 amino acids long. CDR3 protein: CASSLGPLGGGYTF. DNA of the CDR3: TGTGCCAGCAGCCTAGGACCCCTCGGGGGTGGCTACACCTTC.

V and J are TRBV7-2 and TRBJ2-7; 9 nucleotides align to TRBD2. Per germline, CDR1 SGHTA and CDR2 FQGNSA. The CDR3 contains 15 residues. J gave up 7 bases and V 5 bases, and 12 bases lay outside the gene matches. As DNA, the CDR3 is TGTGCCAGCAGCCCCCAGAGGGGTAGCGGGAGAGAGCAGTACTTC. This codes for CASSPQRGSGREQYF.

The CDR3 is CASSDSWETGHNEQFF. In DNA form, the CDR3 reads TGTGCCAGCAGTGACTCTTGGGAGACGGGTCACAATGAGCAGTTCTTC. The chain uses TRBV6-4 and TRBJ2-1; D is perhaps TRBD2 (5 bases). The CDR3 consists of 16 residues. CDR1 and CDR2 (germline): MRHNA, SNTAGT. Trimming shortened V by 0 bases and J by 5 bases, and 14 bases separated the two germline ends.

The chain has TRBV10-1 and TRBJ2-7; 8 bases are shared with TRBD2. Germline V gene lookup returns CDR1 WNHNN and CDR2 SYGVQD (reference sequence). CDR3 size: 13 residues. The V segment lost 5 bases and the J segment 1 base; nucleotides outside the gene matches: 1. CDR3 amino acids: CASSSGSSYEQYF. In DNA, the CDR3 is TGCGCCAGCAGTAGCGGGAGTTCCTACGAGCAGTACTTC.

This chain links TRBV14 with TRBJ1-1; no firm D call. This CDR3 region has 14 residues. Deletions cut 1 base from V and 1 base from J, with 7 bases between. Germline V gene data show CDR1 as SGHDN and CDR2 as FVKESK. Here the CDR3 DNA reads TGTGCCAGCAGCCAAGGGAGGTCGAACACTGAAGCTTTCTTT. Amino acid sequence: CASSQGRSNTEAFF. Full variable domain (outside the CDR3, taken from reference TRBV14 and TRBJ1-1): EAGVTQFPSHSVIEKGQTVTLRCDPISGHDNLYWYRRVMGKEIKFLLHFVKESKQDESGMPNNRFLAERTGGTYSTLKVQPAELEDSGVYFCASSQGRSNTEAFFGQGTRLTVV.

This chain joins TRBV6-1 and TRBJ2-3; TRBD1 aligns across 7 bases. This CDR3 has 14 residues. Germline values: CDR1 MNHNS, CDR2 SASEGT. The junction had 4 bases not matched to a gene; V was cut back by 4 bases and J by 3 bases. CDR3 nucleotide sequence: TGTGCCAGCAGTGCACAGGGGTCGACAGATACGCAGTATTTT. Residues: CASSAQGSTDTQYF.